The T cell receptor (beta chain) under discussion was sequenced for a study of T-cell memory formation after mild COVID-19. A single record per CDR3 protein comes from TCRdb applying MiXCR to the 5' RACE reads. The sample yields 450,000 or so distinct CDR3 sequences, approximately 23% seen once. To note about this clonotype: Its antigen is currently unknown.

The CDR3 covers 12 residues. Trimming removed 5 bases at V and 6 bases at J, with 8 bases between. Germline CDR1 reads LGHNT; CDR2 reads FRNRAP. General study points: Most CD4+ clones that shrank were in CM and EM, while CD8+ ones turned up in EMRA. Some responding clones appeared in pre-infection memory, suggesting cross-reactive memory joined.

Sample: PBMCs or a T cell subset sorted from them (not recorded which). The source is an adult woman who had mild COVID-19 (a few samples of this study predate the infection). Cell type and time point are not known. The V gene is TRBV12-5, the J gene TRBJ2-1; no reliable D call. CDR3 residues: CASGLLGNEQFF. The CDR3 coding sequence is TGTGCTAGTGGTCTCCTTGGCAATGAGCAGTTCTTC.